These 10 T cell receptor beta chains share one sample of origin, sequenced in a study of T cell clones after liver transplantation. The data were produced by immunoSEQ multiplex PCR, yet TCRdb's version contains in-frame clones alone and is incomplete. The sample shows tens of thousands of clones, under 85% of them seen only once. The specimen comprised CD4+ T cells from blood, sampled at the 22-month timepoint. Source of these receptors: a human patient who received a liver transplant. A share of the T cells may be of graft donor origin.

V and J are TRBV10-2 and TRBJ2-3; 8 bases fit TRBD2. CDR1 is WSHSY and CDR2 is SAAADI in the germline V gene. The CDR3 contains 13 residues. V lost 5 bases to trimming and J lost 4 bases; unmatched junction nucleotides: 2. The CDR3 nucleotides are TGCGCCAGCAGTCCGGGGGGGGCAGATACGCAGTATTTT. Its translation is CASSPGGADTQYF.

This clone was seen only a few times. The gene calls are TRBV7-9 and TRBJ2-1, with D unclear. V was shortened by 1 base and J by 0 bases, with 7 bases between the two germline ends. Germline CDR1 SEHNR, CDR2 FQNEAQ (reference sequence). The CDR3 runs 15 residues. Here the CDR3 DNA reads TGTGCCAGCAGCTTAGTCAAGGGCTCCTACAATGAGCAGTTCTTC. Protein product: CASSLVKGSYNEQFF.

The chain recombines TRBV27 with TRBJ1-1; TRBD1 is a possible D gene (6 bases). The CDR3 spans 14 residues. Germline values: CDR1 MNHEY, CDR2 SMNVEV (reference sequence). The ends were cut back, 8 bases at V and 0 bases at J, with 13 bases in the middle. CDR3 in amino acids: CASRRGAVNTEAFF. CDR3 in DNA: TGTGCCAGCCGTCGGGGGGCGGTGAACACTGAAGCTTTCTTT.

As DNA, the CDR3 is TGTGCCAGTAGCCGTCGAGGGTCTCCGAACACCGGGGAGCTGTTTTTT. It encodes CASSRRGSPNTGELFF. The chain links TRBV19 to TRBJ2-2; D may be TRBD2 (5 bases). The V gene lost 6 bases and the J gene lost 0 bases, with 14 bases spanning the gap. The CDR3 spans 16 residues. Germline V CDR1 and CDR2: LNHDA, SQIVND (reference sequence).

V is TRBV28 and J is TRBJ2-5; D tentatively fits TRBD1 or TRBD2 (7 bases each). The CDR3 length is 15 residues. The germline V gene encodes CDR1 MDHEN and CDR2 SYDVKM. With 4 bases removed from V and 3 bases from J, the gap between germline ends came to 15 bases. This CDR3 is CASSSSGQEEETQYF. The CDR3, as DNA: TGTGCCAGCAGTTCTAGCGGACAGGAGGAAGAGACCCAGTACTTC.

The J gene is TRBJ1-3, the V gene TRBV7-2; 7 nucleotides agree with TRBD1. Looked up from germline, CDR1 is SGHTA and CDR2 is FQGNSA. V lost 5 bases to trimming and J lost 0 bases; unmatched junction nucleotides: 7. CDR3 length: 16 amino acids. CDR3 region: CASSTGQPSSGNTIYF. The DNA for the CDR3 is TGTGCCAGCAGCACGGGACAGCCGAGCTCTGGAAACACCATATATTTT.

This clone was seen just once. The V call is TRBV5-6, the J call TRBJ1-5, with a tentative D call TRBD1 (6 bases). The length of the CDR3 is 14 residues. With 3 bases removed from V and 7 bases from J, the gap between germline ends came to 14 bases. Germline-derived CDR1 and CDR2 are SGHDT and YYEEEE. In DNA form, the CDR3 reads TGTGCCAGCAGCTCGGGACAACAAGGGCAGCCCCAGCATTTT. Amino acids: CASSSGQQGQPQHF. Filled out from reference TRBV5-6 and TRBJ1-5, the complete variable domain reads DAGVTQSPTHLIKTRGQQVTLRCSPKSGHDTVSWYQQALGQGPQFIFQYYEEEERQRGNFPDRFSGHQFPNYSSELNVNALLLGDSALYLCASSSGQQGQPQHFGDGTRLSIL.

The rearrangement links TRBV13 to TRBJ2-1; TRBD1 matches at 9 bases. Germline values: CDR1 PRHDT, CDR2 FYEKMQ (reference sequence). This CDR3 is built from 15 residues. The V segment lost 5 bases and the J segment 7 bases; nucleotides outside the gene matches: 9. The CDR3: CASSRYGTGFNEQFF. The CDR3 nucleotides read TGTGCCAGCAGCAGATACGGGACAGGGTTTAATGAGCAGTTCTTC.

J is TRBJ2-1 and V is TRBV7-9; D is perhaps TRBD1 (6 bases). There are 17 residues in the CDR3. The ends were cut back, 1 base at V and 4 bases at J, with 17 bases in the middle. In germline, CDR1 is SEHNR, CDR2 FQNEAQ (reference sequence). CDR3 residues: CASSLGRSRTDYNEQFF. CDR3 bases: TGTGCCAGCAGCTTAGGTCGTTCGAGGACAGATTACAATGAGCAGTTCTTC.

This clone has just one count. The J gene is TRBJ1-2, the V gene TRBV4-2; 8 positions agree with TRBD1. Germline CDR1 reads LGHNA; CDR2 reads YNFKEQ. The CDR3 consists of 14 residues. After removal of 4 bases from V and 2 bases from J, the junction contained 3 bases not matched to a gene. CDR3 residues: CASSRDRQNYGYTF. In DNA form, the CDR3 reads TGTGCCAGCAGCCGGGACAGGCAAAACTATGGCTACACCTTC.